This T cell receptor beta chain is drawn from a study of T cell responses to AZD1222 COVID-19 vaccine. Regarding the study as a whole: A mostly white British donor set with more females was recruited, and clonal diversity was possibly underestimated.

Germline loops: CDR1 SNHLY, CDR2 FYNNEI. V lost 5 bases, J lost 11 bases, and 11 bases stayed unmatched. The CDR3 is made up of 15 amino acids. The repertoire was sequenced with immunoSEQ multiplex PCR; TCRdb's copy has only in-frame clones and lacks some. The table has about 96,000 clones, around nine tenths seen once; the top ten hold roughly 5.5%. As for this clone: The antigen is not known.

The clonotype was recovered from an adult in good health. Sequenced here: peripheral blood, sampled on day 0 of MenACWY control vaccination. The chain uses TRBV2 and TRBJ1-4; 10 positions agree with TRBD1. For the CDR3, the DNA is TGTGCCAGCAGTTTAACTTCCGGGACAGGGGACAAACTGTTTTTT. Translating it yields CASSLTSGTGDKLFF. The full variable domain, completed using reference TRBV2 and TRBJ1-4, is EPEVTQTPSHQVTQMGQEVILRCVPISNHLYFYWYRQILGQKVEFLVSFYNNEISEKSEIFDDQFSVERPDGSNFTLKIRSTKLEDSAMYFCASSLTSGTGDKLFFGSGTQLSVL.